Shown below are 27 T cell receptor beta chains from a single sample sequenced in a study of T-cell memory formation after mild COVID-19. TCRdb independently ran MiXCR on the 5' RACE reads; one entry per CDR3 protein. The table has more than 300,000 distinct CDR3 sequences, approximately 15% seen once; the top ten hold roughly a fifth. The sequencing input was PBMCs or a T cell subset sorted from them (not recorded which). Receptors were obtained from a man in his late teens or twenties who had mild COVID-19 (a few samples of this study predate the infection). Cell type and time point are not known.

Many counts were recorded for this clonotype. The rearrangement links TRBV11-2 to TRBJ1-2; 7 bases are a match to TRBD1. The CDR3 has 13 amino acids. Unmatched junction bases numbered 4, after V lost 4 bases and J lost 5 bases. Looked up from germline, CDR1 is SGHAT and CDR2 is FQNNGV. This chain's CDR3 is CASSSGQDYGYTF. Written as DNA, the CDR3 is TGTGCCAGCAGCTCCGGACAGGATTATGGCTACACCTTC.

Note on this clonotype: The junction differs from germline at one of its ends, possibly a read error. The chain joins TRBV10-3 to TRBJ1-1, with a possible D match to TRBD1 (6 bases). Per the germline V gene, CDR1 is ENHRY and CDR2 is SYGVKD. This CDR3 is built from 12 residues. This chain's CDR3 is CAISNLRGEDFF. The CDR3 DNA is TGTGCCATCAGCAACCTCAGGGGCGAAGATTTCTTT.

The chain links TRBV7-3 to TRBJ2-5; 10 nucleotides align to TRBD2. The V segment lost 5 bases and the J segment 5 bases; nucleotides outside the gene matches: 8. The CDR3 consists of 15 residues. Germline assignment: CDR1 SGHTA and CDR2 FQGTGA. Here the CDR3 reads CASSRNGLAVETQYF. The CDR3 region has the DNA TGTGCCAGCAGCCGAAACGGACTAGCGGTGGAGACCCAGTACTTC.

The chain employs TRBV29-1 and TRBJ2-7; D not resolved. V was shortened by 4 bases and J by 6 bases, with 13 bases between the two germline ends. The CDR3 runs 12 residues. CDR1 and CDR2 from the germline V gene are SQVTM and ANQGSEA. DNA of the CDR3: TGCAGCGTTGGGGCAGCCCTTGGCGAGCAGTACTTC. Translating gives CSVGAALGEQYF.

This clonotype was counted a few times. The V and J genes are TRBV5-1 and TRBJ2-1; TRBD2 is a possible D gene (5 bases). V was shortened by 0 bases and J by 5 bases, with 6 bases between the two germline ends. Per the germline V gene, CDR1 is SGHRS and CDR2 is YFSETQ. The CDR3 is 13 residues long. In DNA form, the CDR3 reads TGCGCCAGCAGCTTGGTACTAGACAATGAGCAGTTCTTC. It yields the protein CASSLVLDNEQFF.

This clonotype came up a few times. V gene TRBV6-6 combines with J gene TRBJ2-3, with D perhaps TRBD1 or TRBD2 (6 bases each). The CDR3 is made up of 16 amino acids. CDR1 is MNHNY, CDR2 SVGAGI, per germline (reference sequence). Trimming pared 5 bases from V and 6 bases from J, leaving 21 bases between. The CDR3 sequence: CASSGRGEGHGDTQYF. The CDR3 DNA follows: TGTGCCAGCAGTGGTAGGGGGGAAGGCCACGGGGATACGCAGTATTTT.

This chain joins TRBV6-5 and TRBJ2-5, with D maybe TRBD1 (6 bases). V lost 5 bases and J 5 bases, leaving 18 bases between the germline ends. This CDR3 comprises 15 residues. Germline lookup yields CDR1 MNHEY and CDR2 SVGAGI. For the CDR3, the DNA is TGTGCCAGCAGTATCGAGCGACAGGTTTGGGAGACCCAGTACTTC. Translating gives CASSIERQVWETQYF.

The chain combines TRBV7-2 with TRBJ2-5; D unresolved. Per germline, CDR1 SGHTA and CDR2 FQGNSA. The V and J ends lost 0 bases and 0 bases respectively, with 8 bases between them. The CDR3 has 15 residues. CDR3 bases: TGTGCCAGCAGCTTAGCGCTGAGCGACCAAGAGACCCAGTACTTC. Its translation is CASSLALSDQETQYF.

The CDR3 nucleotides read TGTGCCAGCAGCCGGGACTCATCCACAGATACGCAGTATTTT. Amino acids: CASSRDSSTDTQYF. The chain couples TRBV14 to TRBJ2-3; D is possibly TRBD2 (6 bases). V was clipped by 4 bases and J by 2 bases, with 10 bases between them. The germline V gene has CDR1 SGHDN and CDR2 FVKESK. The CDR3 sequence is 14 residues long.

The chain couples TRBV28 to TRBJ1-1; no firm D call. The germline V gene encodes CDR1 MDHEN and CDR2 SYDVKM. The CDR3 runs 14 residues. The V and J ends lost 4 bases and 0 bases respectively, with 9 bases between them. The CDR3 coding sequence is TGTGCCAGCAGTTCTCACGGTATGAACACTGAAGCTTTCTTT. Translated: CASSSHGMNTEAFF.

The chain couples TRBV7-9 to TRBJ1-4; no clear D. V gave up 0 bases and J gave up 4 bases, with 9 bases separating them. This CDR3 is 15 amino acids long. Germline loops: CDR1 SEHNR, CDR2 FQNEAQ (reference sequence). The CDR3 loop reads CASSLAAAVNEKLFF. The CDR3 nucleotides read TGTGCCAGCAGCTTAGCGGCAGCGGTTAATGAAAAACTGTTTTTT. The full variable domain, completed using reference TRBV7-9 and TRBJ1-4, is DTGVSQNPRHKITKRGQNVTFRCDPISEHNRLYWYRQTLGQGPEFLTYFQNEAQLEKSRLLSDRFSAERPKGSFSTLEIQRTEQGDSAMYLCASSLAAAVNEKLFFGSGTQLSVL.

This clonotype was picked up a small number of times. The chain carries TRBV5-1 and TRBJ1-1, with TRBD1 as a possible D gene (6 bases). The CDR3 consists of 14 residues. The germline V gene has CDR1 SGHRS and CDR2 YFSETQ. Trimming took off 4 bases at V and 2 bases at J, with 12 bases between the two ends. The CDR3 coding sequence is TGCGCCAGCAGCAGTTACAGGGTTAACACTGAAGCTTTCTTT. Amino acid sequence: CASSSYRVNTEAFF. The entire variable domain, with the rest obtained from reference TRBV5-1 and TRBJ1-1, is as follows: KAGVTQTPRYLIKTRGQQVTLSCSPISGHRSVSWYQQTPGQGLQFLFEYFSETQRNKGNFPGRFSGRQFSNSRSEMNVSTLELGDSALYLCASSSYRVNTEAFFGQGTRLTVV.

The sample holds a few counts of this clonotype. The rearrangement links TRBV11-2 to TRBJ1-6, with unresolved D. V lost 5 bases to trimming and J lost 10 bases, with 18 bases between them. CDR1 and CDR2 (germline): SGHAT, FQNNGV. The length of the CDR3 is 15 residues. The CDR3 bases are TGTGCCAGCAGCCCGATGAGAGGTCCTGGGTCACCCCTCCACTTT. Translation gives CASSPMRGPGSPLHF.

The chain combines TRBV20-1 with TRBJ1-2, with D hard to call. The V end lost 1 base, the J end lost 8 bases, and 8 bases lay between the germline ends. CDR3 size: 11 residues. Germline V gives CDR1 DFQATT, CDR2 SNEGSKA (reference sequence). In DNA form, the CDR3 reads TGCAGTGCTAGAGGTTACGGGGGCTACACCTTC. Its protein is CSARGYGGYTF.

This clonotype has more than one count but fewer than ten. The V gene is TRBV7-2, the J gene TRBJ2-7; 8 bases map to TRBD2. Germline lookup yields CDR1 SGHTA and CDR2 FQGNSA. There are 14 residues in the CDR3. Trimming took 3 bases from V and 6 from J; bases not matched to a gene: 7. CDR3 loop: CASSFNGGAGEQYV. CDR3 nucleotide sequence: TGTGCCAGCAGCTTCAACGGGGGGGCCGGCGAGCAGTACGTC.

This clonotype was counted many times. This chain uses TRBV29-1 with TRBJ2-1, with 12 bases identical to TRBD2. The CDR3 runs to 14 residues. Germline CDR1 is SQVTM and CDR2 is ANQGSEA. The V segment lost 5 bases and the J segment 6 bases; nucleotides outside the gene matches: 5. For the CDR3, the DNA is TGCAGCGTTACCCTAGCGGGGGGGCCCAATGAGCAGTTCTTC. It codes for CSVTLAGGPNEQFF.

A few counts support this clonotype. The junction and the germline gene differ at one end; a read error may be behind it. This chain's CDR3 is CASGLVGGVNQPQHF. The CDR3 DNA is TGTGCCAGCGGTTTGGTGGGGGGCGTCAATCAGCCCCAGCATTTT. This chain uses TRBV27 with TRBJ1-5; D is perhaps TRBD1 (6 bases). The germline V gene has CDR1 MNHEY and CDR2 SMNVEV (reference sequence). The CDR3 runs to 15 residues.

The V and J genes are TRBV27 and TRBJ1-1, with D possibly being TRBD1 (6 bases). The CDR3 totals 14 residues. Trimming removed 6 bases from V and 6 bases from J, with 17 bases in between. From germline, CDR1 is MNHEY and CDR2 SMNVEV (reference sequence). CDR3: CASRQSGGGSEAFF. In DNA form, the CDR3 reads TGTGCCAGCAGACAGAGCGGGGGCGGCTCTGAAGCTTTCTTT.

This clonotype showed up many times. The V and J genes are TRBV14 and TRBJ1-6; D ambiguous. Deletions cut 3 bases from V and 9 bases from J, with 6 bases between. Germline values: CDR1 SGHDN, CDR2 FVKESK. The CDR3 sequence is 12 residues long. CDR3 region: CASSHSLSPLHF. CDR3 bases: TGTGCCAGCAGCCATTCCCTTTCACCCCTCCACTTT.

This chain uses TRBV9 with TRBJ2-1; D tentatively reads TRBD1 or TRBD2 (6 bases each). From germline, CDR1 is SGDLS and CDR2 YYNGEE. The CDR3 length is 15 residues. Trimming took 3 bases from V and 7 from J, leaving 17 bases between them. CDR3 sequence (DNA): TGTGCCAGCAGCGAGGGGGGACTGGACCTGAATGAGCAGTTCTTC. This codes for CASSEGGLDLNEQFF.

This clonotype was seen a handful of times. This chain links TRBV7-9 with TRBJ1-2; D gene ambiguous. From germline, CDR1 is SEHNR and CDR2 FQNEAQ (reference sequence). V was trimmed by 6 bases and J by 3 bases, leaving 11 bases between them. CDR3 length: 13 amino acids. The CDR3 DNA sequence: TGTGCCAGCAGACCGACGGAATACTATGGCTACACCTTC. It is translated as CASRPTEYYGYTF.

The sample holds a few counts of this clonotype. The chain combines TRBV7-8 with TRBJ2-1; 8 positions agree with TRBD2. This CDR3 is built from 15 residues. Germline CDR1 is SGHVS and CDR2 is FQNEAQ. V gave up 1 base and J gave up 8 bases; unmatched junction bases: 7. CDR3 sequence (DNA): TGTGCCAGCAGCTTAGGATTCCGGGGGGGCGATGAGCAGTTCTTC. Translating it yields CASSLGFRGGDEQFF. Full variable domain (missing parts from reference TRBV7-8 and TRBJ2-1): GAGVSQSPRYKVAKRGQDVALRCDPISGHVSLFWYQQALGQGPEFLTYFQNEAQLDKSGLPSDRFFAERPEGSVSTLKIQRTQQEDSAVYLCASSLGFRGGDEQFFGPGTRLTVL.

This chain connects TRBV7-2 to TRBJ2-6; no definite D call. Per the germline V gene, CDR1 is SGHTA and CDR2 is FQGNSA. This CDR3 has 16 amino acids. V was clipped by 5 bases and J by 0 bases, with 11 bases between them. CDR3 sequence reads: CASSPAQGSGANVLTF. The DNA of the CDR3 is TGTGCCAGCAGCCCGGCCCAAGGCTCTGGGGCCAACGTCCTGACTTTC. Filled out from reference TRBV7-2 and TRBJ2-6, the complete variable domain reads GAGVSQSPSNKVTEKGKDVELRCDPISGHTALYWYRQSLGQGLEFLIYFQGNSAPDKSGLPSDRFSAERTGGSVSTLTIQRTQQEDSAVYLCASSPAQGSGANVLTFGAGSRLTVL.

This clonotype has at least ten counts. This chain joins TRBV12-3 or TRBV12-4 and TRBJ2-2; D remains unclear. V was pared by 10 bases and J by 0 bases, with 9 bases between. The CDR3 has 13 amino acids. The DNA of the CDR3 is TGTGCCAACCAAGACTCGAACACCGGGGAGCTGTTTTTT. This sequence encodes CANQDSNTGELFF.

This clonotype was counted at least ten times. The gene calls are TRBV6-2 or TRBV6-3 and TRBJ2-2; 7 bases are a match to TRBD1. With V trimmed by 4 bases and J by 4 bases, 9 bases remained unmatched. The CDR3 contains 16 residues. CDR1 and CDR2 (germline): MNHEY, SVGEGT. This CDR3 is CASSFKVGTATGELFF. In DNA form, the CDR3 reads TGTGCCAGCAGTTTCAAAGTCGGGACAGCCACCGGGGAGCTGTTTTTT.

The chain joins TRBV6-6 to TRBJ1-2, with D hard to call. Trimming shortened V by 3 bases and J by 4 bases, and 15 bases separated the two germline ends. There are 15 residues in the CDR3. Germline V lookup: CDR1 MNHNY, CDR2 SVGAGI (reference sequence). CDR3 bases: TGTGCCAGCAGTTATGAGGGAGGAAATCTCTATGGCTACACCTTC. Protein product: CASSYEGGNLYGYTF.

V usage is TRBV6-5 and J usage is TRBJ1-4; D not resolved. Germline V lookup: CDR1 MNHEY, CDR2 SVGAGI. The germline V and J ends were trimmed by 0 bases and 7 bases, with 18 bases remaining between them. The CDR3 is 17 residues long. The CDR3 bases are TGTGCCAGCAGTTACTCGCCACCCGGACTGCTTGGTGAAAAACTGTTTTTT. Translation gives CASSYSPPGLLGEKLFF.